Following are 27 T cell receptor beta chains from one sample sequenced in a study of glioma-infiltrating T cells after dendritic cell vaccination. Specified time point: after dendritic cell vaccination, including at tumor progression/relapse. Measured with immunoSEQ multiplex PCR; TCRdb has only the in-frame clones, and not every one. The table lists fewer than 65,000 clones, approximately 90% of them singletons. The sample in question was blood, obtained after dendritic cell vaccination. All receptors derive from a human donor with glioblastoma.

The chain combines TRBV5-6 with TRBJ2-1; D is uncertain. Trimming cost V 6 bases and J 4 bases, with 5 bases left between them. This CDR3 is 11 amino acids long. Per the germline V gene, CDR1 is SGHDT and CDR2 is YYEEEE. CDR3 loop: CASTKYNEQFF. The DNA for the CDR3 is TGTGCCAGCACCAAATACAATGAGCAGTTCTTC. Full variable domain (outside the CDR3, taken from reference TRBV5-6 and TRBJ2-1): DAGVTQSPTHLIKTRGQQVTLRCSPKSGHDTVSWYQQALGQGPQFIFQYYEEEERQRGNFPDRFSGHQFPNYSSELNVNALLLGDSALYLCASTKYNEQFFGPGTRLTVL.

V is TRBV7-2 and J is TRBJ1-5, with no clear D. Germline V CDR1 and CDR2: SGHTA, FQGNSA. V lost 2 bases, J lost 2 bases, and 10 bases lay in between. The CDR3 covers 15 residues. The DNA of the CDR3 is TGTGCCAGCAGCTTATTCTATCCTGGCAATCAGCCCCAGCATTTT. Translated, it gives CASSLFYPGNQPQHF.

J is TRBJ1-5 and V is TRBV11-2, with 7 bases that match TRBD1. With 4 bases clipped from V and 3 bases from J, the junction kept 6 bases outside the gene matches. The CDR3 consists of 15 residues. CDR1 is SGHAT and CDR2 is FQNNGV in the germline V gene. CDR3 DNA sequence: TGTGCCAGCAGCTCCATACAGGGGCCCAATCAGCCCCAGCATTTT. Protein product: CASSSIQGPNQPQHF. Filled out from reference TRBV11-2 and TRBJ1-5, the complete variable domain reads EAGVAQSPRYKIIEKRQSVAFWCNPISGHATLYWYQQILGQGPKLLIQFQNNGVVDDSQLPKDRFSAERLKGVDSTLKIQPAKLEDSAVYLCASSSIQGPNQPQHFGDGTRLSIL.

This clone was counted a few times. The chain links TRBV19 to TRBJ1-1; the D is unclear. The CDR3 is 14 amino acids. The V end was cut by 3 bases, the J end by 6 bases, with 14 bases between. CDR1 and CDR2 from the germline V gene are LNHDA and SQIVND (reference sequence). The CDR3 protein is CASSMYGGSAEAFF. Here the CDR3 DNA reads TGTGCCAGTAGTATGTACGGAGGCTCAGCTGAAGCTTTCTTT.

The chain employs TRBV5-1 and TRBJ2-3, with no clear D. Germline CDR1 is SGHRS and CDR2 is YFSETQ. There are 15 residues in the CDR3. The ends were cut back, 0 bases at V and 2 bases at J, with 10 bases in the middle. In DNA form, the CDR3 reads TGCGCCAGCAGCTTGGGTGGCGGATTCACAGATACGCAGTATTTT. Translation gives CASSLGGGFTDTQYF. Full variable domain (missing parts from reference TRBV5-1 and TRBJ2-3): KAGVTQTPRYLIKTRGQQVTLSCSPISGHRSVSWYQQTPGQGLQFLFEYFSETQRNKGNFPGRFSGRQFSNSRSEMNVSTLELGDSALYLCASSLGGGFTDTQYFGPGTRLTVL.

The J gene is TRBJ2-6, the V gene TRBV10-3; maybe TRBD2 (6 bases). V was shortened by 7 bases and J by 1 base, with 20 bases between the two germline ends. This CDR3 spans 18 amino acids. Germline V lookup: CDR1 ENHRY, CDR2 SYGVKD. CDR3 loop: CAIKGLGEVSSGANVLTF. In DNA, the CDR3 is TGTGCCATCAAAGGGCTCGGGGAGGTCTCTTCTGGGGCCAACGTCCTGACTTTC.

The chain has TRBV15 and TRBJ1-5, with TRBD1 matching 7 bases. V was pared by 0 bases and J by 4 bases, with 6 bases of the junction left unmatched. CDR3 length equals 16 residues. Germline V gives CDR1 LNHNV, CDR2 YYDKDF (reference sequence). CDR3 sequence: CATSRDPQGSNQPQHF. CDR3 coding DNA: TGTGCCACCAGCAGAGACCCACAGGGGTCTAATCAGCCCCAGCATTTT.

This clone was found once. The chain employs TRBV10-3 and TRBJ2-7; 8 nucleotides match TRBD1. The CDR3 runs to 14 residues. Trimming at V came to 4 bases and at J to 3 bases, leaving 5 bases not matched to a gene. Germline V gene lookup returns CDR1 ENHRY and CDR2 SYGVKD. CDR3 bases: TGTGCCATCAGTGTACAGGGGGACATCTACGAGCAGTACTTC. The encoded protein is CAISVQGDIYEQYF.

V and J are TRBV7-9 and TRBJ1-2; 7 positions match TRBD1. The CDR3 contains 13 residues. After removal of 3 bases from V and 6 bases from J, the junction contained 4 bases not matched to a gene. Per the germline V gene, CDR1 is SEHNR and CDR2 is FQNEAQ (reference sequence). The CDR3 DNA follows: TGTGCCAGCAGCTTCTTACAGGGGAATGGCTACACCTTC. Translated: CASSFLQGNGYTF.

The chain carries TRBV4-1 and TRBJ2-7; maybe TRBD2 (7 bases). Germline lookup yields CDR1 MGHRA and CDR2 YSYEKL. The CDR3 runs 14 residues. V lost 5 bases and J lost 2, with 13 bases in between. In DNA, the CDR3 is TGCGCCAGCAGCTTCCAGCGGGACACCTACGAGCAGTACTTC. The encoded protein is CASSFQRDTYEQYF.

The CDR3 loop is CASSVVRRGTPFPGGNQPQHF. CDR3 nucleotide sequence: TGTGCCAGCAGCGTAGTGCGTCGGGGGACTCCCTTCCCAGGAGGCAATCAGCCCCAGCATTTT. The genes are TRBV9 and TRBJ1-5; the D gene is possibly TRBD1 (5 bases). Germline V CDR1 and CDR2: SGDLS, YYNGEE. Trimming stripped 0 bases from V and 2 bases from J, with 27 bases between. This CDR3 comprises 21 residues. Using reference TRBV9 and TRBJ1-5 for the parts outside the CDR3, the full variable domain is DSGVTQTPKHLITATGQRVTLRCSPRSGDLSVYWYQQSLDQGLQFLIQYYNGEERAKGNILERFSAQQFPDLHSELNLSSLELGDSALYFCASSVVRRGTPFPGGNQPQHFGDGTRLSIL.

This clone was detected only once. V and J are TRBV5-6 and TRBJ2-1; D might be TRBD2 (6 bases). The CDR3 extends over 15 amino acids. The germline V and J ends were trimmed by 0 bases and 8 bases, with 15 bases remaining between them. Germline CDR1 reads SGHDT; CDR2 reads YYEEEE. The CDR3 here is CASSLGGGGVHEQFF. The DNA for the CDR3 is TGTGCCAGCAGCTTGGGGGGTGGAGGGGTGCATGAGCAGTTCTTC.

The J gene is TRBJ2-1, the V gene TRBV4-1; TRBD2 agrees at 11 bases. From germline, CDR1 is MGHRA and CDR2 YSYEKL. The V segment lost 4 bases and the J segment 4 bases; nucleotides outside the gene matches: 18. The CDR3 is made up of 20 amino acids. CDR3 amino acids: CASSRAGVIAGGPGYNEQFF. In DNA, the CDR3 is TGCGCCAGCAGCCGAGCCGGGGTAATAGCGGGAGGGCCTGGGTACAATGAGCAGTTCTTC.

The chain recombines TRBV19 with TRBJ1-1; tentatively, D is TRBD1 (6 bases). CDR1 and CDR2 (germline): LNHDA, SQIVND (reference sequence). This CDR3 spans 16 amino acids. The V end was cut by 9 bases, the J end by 3 bases, with 23 bases between. As DNA, the CDR3 is TGTGCCAGGGCTTTGGCCCAACCACAGGGTCACACTGAAGCTTTCTTT. It is translated as CARALAQPQGHTEAFF.

The chain recombines TRBV4-3 with TRBJ2-1; no clear D gene. CDR3 length equals 14 residues. V was trimmed by 0 bases and J by 5 bases, leaving 8 bases between them. Germline CDR1 and CDR2: LGHNA and YSLEER. CDR3 sequence (DNA): TGCGCCAGCAGCCAAGACAGCGCTGACAATGAGCAGTTCTTC. The encoded protein is CASSQDSADNEQFF.

V gene TRBV14 combines with J gene TRBJ1-2; 12 nucleotides agree with TRBD1. The junction had 4 bases not matched to a gene; V was cut back by 1 base and J by 7 bases. CDR3 length: 15 residues. Germline CDR1 and CDR2: SGHDN and FVKESK. The CDR3 sequence is CASSQAGTGGFGYTF. The CDR3, as DNA: TGTGCCAGCAGCCAAGCAGGGACAGGGGGCTTTGGCTACACCTTC.

The V call is TRBV5-1, the J call TRBJ2-1; 14 bases line up with TRBD2. The CDR3 covers 16 residues. V shed 3 bases and J 12 bases; nucleotides not matched to a gene: 11. Germline CDR1 reads SGHRS; CDR2 reads YFSETQ. The CDR3 coding sequence is TGCGCCAGCAGCTCGGGGACTAGCGGGAGTTCAGGGTCGCAGTTCTTC. Amino acid sequence: CASSSGTSGSSGSQFF. Together with reference TRBV5-1 and TRBJ2-1, the CDR3 gives the full variable domain: KAGVTQTPRYLIKTRGQQVTLSCSPISGHRSVSWYQQTPGQGLQFLFEYFSETQRNKGNFPGRFSGRQFSNSRSEMNVSTLELGDSALYLCASSSGTSGSSGSQFFGPGTRLTVL.

The V call is TRBV7-2, the J call TRBJ1-2; D perhaps matches TRBD1 (6 bases). This CDR3 contains 14 residues. Trimming removed 7 bases at V and 5 bases at J, with 17 bases between. Looked up from germline, CDR1 is SGHTA and CDR2 is FQGNSA. CDR3 coding DNA: TGTGCCAGCACCGACCGAAGGGGGTCATATGGCTACACCTTC. It yields the protein CASTDRRGSYGYTF.

V gene TRBV4-1 combines with J gene TRBJ1-4, with TRBD1 matching over 9 bases. The CDR3 is made up of 15 amino acids. V shed 2 bases, J shed 8 bases, and the junction held 6 bases outside the gene matches. From germline, CDR1 is MGHRA and CDR2 YSYEKL. CDR3 sequence (DNA): TGCGCCAGCAGCCAAACCGGGACAGGGCACGAAAAACTGTTTTTT. Protein sequence: CASSQTGTGHEKLFF.

The genes are TRBV10-3 and TRBJ2-6, with 13 bases identical to TRBD2. This CDR3 has 17 amino acids. CDR1 is ENHRY and CDR2 is SYGVKD in the germline V gene. Germline trimming cut 7 bases from V and 2 bases from J; bases unmatched to any gene: 5. The CDR3 coding sequence is TGTGCCATCAACCCACTAGCGGGAGGGCCTGGGGCCAACGTCCTGACTTTC. Amino acid sequence: CAINPLAGGPGANVLTF.

V and J are TRBV19 and TRBJ1-5; D is possibly TRBD1 (6 bases). CDR3 length equals 15 residues. In germline, CDR1 is LNHDA, CDR2 SQIVND (reference sequence). Trimming took 4 bases from V and 3 from J, leaving 13 bases between them. The CDR3 spells CASSTDRVFNQPQHF. In DNA, the CDR3 is TGTGCCAGTAGTACGGACAGAGTCTTCAATCAGCCCCAGCATTTT.

The chain combines TRBV7-2 with TRBJ1-5; 7 nucleotides match TRBD1. Germline CDR1 is SGHTA and CDR2 is FQGNSA. V was clipped by 4 bases and J by 4 bases; unmatched bases: 10. The CDR3 totals 16 residues. CDR3 in amino acids: CASSSQSGQRNQPQHF. The DNA for the CDR3 is TGTGCCAGCAGCTCCCAGTCGGGACAGAGAAATCAGCCCCAGCATTTT. The complete variable domain, with remaining parts taken from reference TRBV7-2 and TRBJ1-5, reads GAGVSQSPSNKVTEKGKDVELRCDPISGHTALYWYRQSLGQGLEFLIYFQGNSAPDKSGLPSDRFSAERTGGSVSTLTIQRTQQEDSAVYLCASSSQSGQRNQPQHFGDGTRLSIL.

This clone showed up just once. The chain employs TRBV28 and TRBJ2-3, with D uncertain. CDR3 length equals 15 residues. CDR1 is MDHEN and CDR2 is SYDVKM in the germline V gene. Deletions cut 3 bases from V and 3 bases from J, with 13 bases between. CDR3 loop: CASSLPESYTDTQYF. For the CDR3, the DNA is TGTGCCAGCAGTTTGCCAGAAAGTTATACAGATACGCAGTATTTT.

The rearrangement uses TRBV5-1 and TRBJ2-2, with 9 bases fitting TRBD1. In germline, CDR1 is SGHRS, CDR2 YFSETQ. The trim removed 0 bases at V and 5 bases at J, leaving 5 bases unmatched. CDR3 length: 16 amino acids. CDR3 loop: CASSLEGTGLTGELFF. CDR3 nucleotide sequence: TGCGCCAGCAGCTTGGAGGGGACAGGGCTAACCGGGGAGCTGTTTTTT.

The chain is built from TRBV5-4 and TRBJ2-7; perhaps TRBD2 as D (5 bases). Between the trimmed V and J ends, which lost 4 bases and 3 bases, there was a span of 17 bases. From germline, CDR1 is SGHNT and CDR2 YYREEE (reference sequence). This CDR3 contains 15 residues. CDR3 sequence (DNA): TGTGCCAGCAGCCAGAGAAGGGAGACCCACTACGAGCAGTACTTC. Its protein is CASSQRRETHYEQYF.

The rearrangement uses TRBV5-5 and TRBJ2-7; D remains unclear. The CDR3 loop spans 15 amino acids. V was shortened by 4 bases and J by 2 bases, with 16 bases between the two germline ends. The germline V gene encodes CDR1 SGHKS and CDR2 YYEKEE (reference sequence). CDR3 protein: CASSGAPGFTYEQYF. CDR3 bases: TGTGCCAGCAGCGGCGCACCGGGTTTTACCTACGAGCAGTACTTC.

The rearrangement uses TRBV28 and TRBJ2-4; possible D gene TRBD1, 6 bases. The V and J ends lost 6 bases and 2 bases respectively, with 11 bases between them. The CDR3 consists of 14 residues. The germline CDR1 and CDR2 sequences are MDHEN and SYDVKM. The CDR3 DNA sequence: TGTGCCAGCAGGACCAGGGGCCCCAAAAACATTCAGTACTTC. Its protein is CASRTRGPKNIQYF.